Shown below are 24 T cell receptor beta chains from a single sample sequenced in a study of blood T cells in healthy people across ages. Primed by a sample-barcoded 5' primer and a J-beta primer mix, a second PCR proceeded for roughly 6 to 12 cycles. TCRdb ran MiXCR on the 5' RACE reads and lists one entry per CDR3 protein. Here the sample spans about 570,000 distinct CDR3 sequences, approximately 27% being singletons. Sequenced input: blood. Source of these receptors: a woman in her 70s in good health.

The CDR3 DNA sequence: TGCAGCGTTGGTAGCCAGGGCTCTACGCCCACTGAAGCTTTCTTT. Its protein is CSVGSQGSTPTEAFF. V gene TRBV29-1 combines with J gene TRBJ1-1; D might be TRBD1 (5 bases). Per the germline V gene, CDR1 is SQVTM and CDR2 is ANQGSEA. This CDR3 comprises 15 residues. The ends were cut back, 4 bases at V and 4 bases at J, with 19 bases in the middle.

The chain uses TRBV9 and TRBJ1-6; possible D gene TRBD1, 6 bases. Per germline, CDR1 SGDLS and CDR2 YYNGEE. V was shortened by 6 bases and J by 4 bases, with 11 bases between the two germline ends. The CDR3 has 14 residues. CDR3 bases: TGTGCCAGCAACAAACAGGGATATAATTCACCCCTCCACTTT. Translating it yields CASNKQGYNSPLHF.

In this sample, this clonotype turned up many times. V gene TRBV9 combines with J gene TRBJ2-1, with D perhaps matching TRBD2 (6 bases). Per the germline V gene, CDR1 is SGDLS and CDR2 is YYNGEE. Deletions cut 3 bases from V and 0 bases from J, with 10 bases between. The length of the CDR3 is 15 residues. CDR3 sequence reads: CASSALGGSYNEQFF. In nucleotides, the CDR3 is TGTGCCAGCAGCGCCCTCGGGGGCTCCTACAATGAGCAGTTCTTC.

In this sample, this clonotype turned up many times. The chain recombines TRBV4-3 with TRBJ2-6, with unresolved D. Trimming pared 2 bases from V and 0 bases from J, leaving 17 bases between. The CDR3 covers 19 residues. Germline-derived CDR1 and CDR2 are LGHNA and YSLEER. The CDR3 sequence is CASSQFLTTRSSGANVLTF. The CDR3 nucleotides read TGCGCCAGCAGCCAATTCCTGACGACACGGAGCTCTGGGGCCAACGTCCTGACTTTC.

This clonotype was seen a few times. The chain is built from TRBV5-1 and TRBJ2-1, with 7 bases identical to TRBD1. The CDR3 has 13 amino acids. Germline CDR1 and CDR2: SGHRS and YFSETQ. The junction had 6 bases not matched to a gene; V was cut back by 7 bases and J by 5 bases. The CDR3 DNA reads TGCGCCAGCCAGGGACAGCAAAACAATGAGCAGTTCTTC. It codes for CASQGQQNNEQFF.

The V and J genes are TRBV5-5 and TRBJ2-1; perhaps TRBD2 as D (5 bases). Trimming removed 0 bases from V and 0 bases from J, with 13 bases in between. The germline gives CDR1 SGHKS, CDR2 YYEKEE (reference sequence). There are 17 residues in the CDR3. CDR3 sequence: CASSLVVGGLSYNEQFF. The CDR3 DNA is TGTGCCAGCAGCTTGGTAGTCGGCGGGCTCTCCTACAATGAGCAGTTCTTC.

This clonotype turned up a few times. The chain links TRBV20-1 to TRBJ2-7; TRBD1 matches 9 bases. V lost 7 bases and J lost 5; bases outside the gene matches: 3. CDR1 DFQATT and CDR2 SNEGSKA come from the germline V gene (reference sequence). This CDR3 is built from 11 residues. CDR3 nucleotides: TGCAGTGGACAGGGGGGACACGAGCAGTACTTC. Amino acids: CSGQGGHEQYF.

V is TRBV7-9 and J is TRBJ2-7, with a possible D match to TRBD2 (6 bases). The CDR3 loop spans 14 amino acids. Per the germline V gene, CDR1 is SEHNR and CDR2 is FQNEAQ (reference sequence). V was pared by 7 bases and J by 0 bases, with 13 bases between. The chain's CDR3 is CASTRLGDSYEQYF. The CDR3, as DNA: TGTGCCAGCACCAGACTAGGGGACTCCTACGAGCAGTACTTC.

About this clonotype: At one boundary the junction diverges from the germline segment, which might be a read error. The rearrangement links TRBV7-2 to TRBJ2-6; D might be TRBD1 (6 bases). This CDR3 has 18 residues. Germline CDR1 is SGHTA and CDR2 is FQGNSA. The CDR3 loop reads CASSPRGPVSSGANVLTF. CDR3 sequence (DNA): TGCGCCAGCAGCCCCAGGGGTCCGGTTAGCTCTGGGGCCAACGTCCTGACTTTC. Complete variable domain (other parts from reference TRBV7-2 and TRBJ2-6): GAGVSQSPSNKVTEKGKDVELRCDPISGHTALYWYRQSLGQGLEFLIYFQGNSAPDKSGLPSDRFSAERTGGSVSTLTIQRTQQEDSAVYLCASSPRGPVSSGANVLTFGAGSRLTVL.

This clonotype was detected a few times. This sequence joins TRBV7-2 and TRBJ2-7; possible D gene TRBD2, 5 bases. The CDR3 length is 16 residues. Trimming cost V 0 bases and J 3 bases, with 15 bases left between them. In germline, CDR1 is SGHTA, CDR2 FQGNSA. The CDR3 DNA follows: TGTGCCAGCAGCTTAGCTGCAGGAGGAAGTAGCTACGAGCAGTACTTC. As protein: CASSLAAGGSSYEQYF.

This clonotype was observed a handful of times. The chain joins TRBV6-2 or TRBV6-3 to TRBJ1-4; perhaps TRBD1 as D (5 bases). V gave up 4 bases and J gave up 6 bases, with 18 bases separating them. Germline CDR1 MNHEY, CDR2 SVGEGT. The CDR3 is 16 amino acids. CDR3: CASSFTLTVRDEKLFF. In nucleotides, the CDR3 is TGTGCCAGCAGTTTTACTCTGACAGTCCGTGATGAAAAACTGTTTTTT.

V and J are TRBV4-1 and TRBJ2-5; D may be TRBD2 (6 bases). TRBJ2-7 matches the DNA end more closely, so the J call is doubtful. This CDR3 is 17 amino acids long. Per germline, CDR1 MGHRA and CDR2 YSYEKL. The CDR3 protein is CASSQEEGRASSYEQYF. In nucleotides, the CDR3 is TGCGCCAGCAGCCAAGAGGAGGGCAGGGCTAGCTCCTACGAGCAGTACTTC.

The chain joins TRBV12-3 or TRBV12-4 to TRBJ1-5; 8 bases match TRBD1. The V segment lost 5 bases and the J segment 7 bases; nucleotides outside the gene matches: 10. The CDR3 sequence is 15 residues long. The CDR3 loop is CASSNGQGSRQPQHF. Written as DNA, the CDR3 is TGTGCCAGCAGTAACGGACAGGGATCCAGGCAGCCCCAGCATTTT.

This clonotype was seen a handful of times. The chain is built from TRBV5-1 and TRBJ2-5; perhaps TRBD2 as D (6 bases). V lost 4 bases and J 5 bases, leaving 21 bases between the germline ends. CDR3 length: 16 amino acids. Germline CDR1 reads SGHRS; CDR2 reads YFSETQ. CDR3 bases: TGCGCCAGCAGCCCAAATGCGGGGCGCTCCAGCGAGACCCAGTACTTC. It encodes CASSPNAGRSSETQYF.

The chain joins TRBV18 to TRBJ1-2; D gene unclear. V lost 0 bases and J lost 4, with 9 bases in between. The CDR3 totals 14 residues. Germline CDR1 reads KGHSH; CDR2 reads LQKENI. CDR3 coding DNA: TGTGCCAGCTCACCACCGGATACTCTCTATGGCTACACCTTC. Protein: CASSPPDTLYGYTF.

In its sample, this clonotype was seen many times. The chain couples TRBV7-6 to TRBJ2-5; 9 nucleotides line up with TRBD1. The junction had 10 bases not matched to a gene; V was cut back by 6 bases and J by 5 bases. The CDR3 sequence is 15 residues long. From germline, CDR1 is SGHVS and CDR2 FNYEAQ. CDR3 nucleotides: TGTGCCAGCAGTCAGGGACAGGGAGGAATTGAGACCCAGTACTTC. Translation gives CASSQGQGGIETQYF.

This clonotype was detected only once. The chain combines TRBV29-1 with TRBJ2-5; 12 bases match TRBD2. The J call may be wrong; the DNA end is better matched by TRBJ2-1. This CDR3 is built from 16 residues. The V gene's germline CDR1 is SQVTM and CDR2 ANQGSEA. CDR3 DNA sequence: TGCAGCGTTGAAGATTGGGCTAGCGGGGGGGCCAGTGGACAGTTCTTC. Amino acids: CSVEDWASGGASGQFF.

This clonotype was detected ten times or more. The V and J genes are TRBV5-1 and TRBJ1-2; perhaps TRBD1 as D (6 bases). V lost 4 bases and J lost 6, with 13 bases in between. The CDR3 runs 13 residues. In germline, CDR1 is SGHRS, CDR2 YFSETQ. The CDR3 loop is CASSPPGGHGYTF. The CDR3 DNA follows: TGCGCCAGCAGCCCCCCTGGGGGGCATGGCTACACCTTC.

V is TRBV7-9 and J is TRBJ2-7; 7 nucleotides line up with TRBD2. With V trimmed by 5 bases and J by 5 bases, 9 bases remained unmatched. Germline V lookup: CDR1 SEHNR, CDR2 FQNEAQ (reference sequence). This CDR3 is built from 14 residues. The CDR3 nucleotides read TGTGCCAGCAGCATGCTTGGGGGGGGAAACGAGCAGTACTTC. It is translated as CASSMLGGGNEQYF.

The DNA of the CDR3 is TGCAGTGCTAATGGACGTGGTAACGAGCAGTACTTC. Translation gives CSANGRGNEQYF. The chain recombines TRBV20-1 with TRBJ2-7; D is unclear. This CDR3 has 12 amino acids. The ends were cut back, 4 bases at V and 5 bases at J, with 12 bases in the middle. Germline CDR1 DFQATT, CDR2 SNEGSKA (reference sequence).

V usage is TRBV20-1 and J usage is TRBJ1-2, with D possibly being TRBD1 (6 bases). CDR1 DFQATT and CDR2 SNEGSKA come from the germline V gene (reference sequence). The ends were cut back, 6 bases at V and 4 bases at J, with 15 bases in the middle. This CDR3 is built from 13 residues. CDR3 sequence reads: CSAVRGPFYGYTF. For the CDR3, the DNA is TGCAGTGCCGTGCGGGGGCCCTTCTATGGCTACACCTTC.

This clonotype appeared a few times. The chain's CDR3 is CSARDPAGPGETQYF. The CDR3 region has the DNA TGCAGTGCTAGAGATCCAGCGGGGCCTGGGGAGACCCAGTACTTC. This chain uses TRBV20-1 with TRBJ2-5; TRBD2 matches at 7 bases. This CDR3 contains 15 residues. After removal of 0 bases from V and 5 bases from J, the junction contained 9 bases not matched to a gene. Germline CDR1 is DFQATT and CDR2 is SNEGSKA (reference sequence).

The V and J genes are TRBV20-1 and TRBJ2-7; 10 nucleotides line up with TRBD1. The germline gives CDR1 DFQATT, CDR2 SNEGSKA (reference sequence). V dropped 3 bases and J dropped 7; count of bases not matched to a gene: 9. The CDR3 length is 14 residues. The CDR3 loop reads CSASRGTGEGEQYF. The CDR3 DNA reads TGCAGTGCTAGTAGGGGGACAGGGGAAGGGGAGCAGTACTTC.

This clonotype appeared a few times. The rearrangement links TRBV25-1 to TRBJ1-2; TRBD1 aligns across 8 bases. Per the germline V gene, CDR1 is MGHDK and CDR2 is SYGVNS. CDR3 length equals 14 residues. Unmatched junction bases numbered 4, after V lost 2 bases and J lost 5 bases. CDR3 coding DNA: TGTGCCAGCAGTGAAGTACAGGGGGATTATGGCTACACCTTC. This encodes CASSEVQGDYGYTF.